This T cell receptor (beta chain) was sequenced for a study of T cell repertoires in cytomegalovirus infection. TCRdb fed the reads into MiXCR, producing one record per CDR3 protein. The sample includes approximately 83,000 distinct CDR3 sequences, 20% to 30% of them seen just once. Germline loops: CDR1 SEHNR, CDR2 FQNEAQ (reference sequence). Trimming removed 5 bases at V and 3 bases at J, with 13 bases between. This CDR3 is built from 14 residues. This clonotype is medium-sized (0.01 to 0.1%) in the sample. Its antigen is undetermined. The sample here was CD8+ T cells from cultured PBMCs, taken from culture after CMV antigen stimulation. The TCR was taken from a human donor in good health (CMV status not recorded). Some clones in this sample may be carry-over from other donors' samples. J is TRBJ2-5 and V is TRBV7-9; perhaps TRBD1 as D (6 bases). CDR3 loop: CASSRVGQKETQYF. CDR3 bases: TGTGCCAGCAGCCGTGTTGGACAGAAAGAGACCCAGTACTTC.